The 9 T cell receptor beta chains below were found in one sample sequenced in a study of T cell responses to AZD1222 COVID-19 vaccine (dated by TCRdb to the early 2020s). The time point label here, explained by the study, means: baseline before first vaccination. Library method: the immunoSEQ multiplex PCR assay. TCRdb retrieved this table from immuneACCESS and kept in-frame rearrangements only. Not all clones are present; in checked studies, unresolved V genes account for under half, and no reason is known for the remainder. The sample contains some 130,000 clones, about 90% of them found a single time. Roughly 2% of the sample comes from the top ten. The starting material was peripheral blood, obtained on day 0 of AZD1222 vaccination. The source of these receptors is an adult in good health.

The CDR3 protein is CASSGANEQFF. The CDR3 coding sequence is TGTGCCAGCAGTGGGGCGAATGAGCAGTTCTTC. The rearrangement links TRBV9 to TRBJ2-1; D might be TRBD1 (5 bases). This CDR3 spans 11 amino acids. From germline, CDR1 is SGDLS and CDR2 YYNGEE. Trimming removed 5 bases at V and 7 bases at J, with 7 bases between.

The gene calls are TRBV5-5 and TRBJ1-5, with a tentative D call TRBD1 (6 bases). This CDR3 region has 16 residues. Germline assignment: CDR1 SGHKS and CDR2 YYEKEE (reference sequence). V lost 0 bases and J 9 bases, leaving 19 bases between the germline ends. DNA for the CDR3: TGTGCCAGCAGCTTGGTAGTGGGGACACGGTTAGGGCCCCAGCATTTT. Translated, it gives CASSLVVGTRLGPQHF.

The genes are TRBV10-3 and TRBJ1-2; D perhaps matches TRBD1 (6 bases). The CDR3 is made up of 13 amino acids. V was clipped by 0 bases and J by 8 bases, with 10 bases between them. The germline CDR1 and CDR2 sequences are ENHRY and SYGVKD. This chain's CDR3 is CAISESNREGYTF. The CDR3 DNA sequence: TGTGCCATCAGTGAGTCGAACAGGGAGGGCTACACCTTC.

This clone showed up just once. The chain links TRBV5-5 to TRBJ1-3; a possible D gene is TRBD1 (5 bases). The germline V and J ends were trimmed by 1 base and 4 bases, with 12 bases remaining between them. This CDR3 has 15 amino acids. CDR1 is SGHKS, CDR2 YYEKEE, per germline (reference sequence). CDR3 sequence (DNA): TGTGCCAGCAGCTTGAGGGACGGACGAGGAAACACCATATATTTT. It is translated as CASSLRDGRGNTIYF.

The rearrangement uses TRBV5-4 and TRBJ2-3; 11 bases fit TRBD2. V lost 2 bases to trimming and J lost 5 bases; unmatched junction nucleotides: 7. Germline V CDR1 and CDR2: SGHNT, YYREEE (reference sequence). The CDR3 has 16 amino acids. In DNA, the CDR3 is TGTGCCAGCAGCTTTAGACTAGCGGGGATTCTAGATACGCAGTATTTT. This gives the protein CASSFRLAGILDTQYF.

V usage is TRBV6-5 and J usage is TRBJ2-1; D uncertain. The CDR3 length is 15 residues. V gave up 8 bases and J gave up 0 bases, with 14 bases separating them. The V gene's germline CDR1 is MNHEY and CDR2 SVGAGI. The CDR3 DNA is TGTGCCAGCGGTTTAGGTGATAGCTCCTACAATGAGCAGTTCTTC. It encodes CASGLGDSSYNEQFF.

The chain recombines TRBV5-1 with TRBJ2-7; D may be TRBD2 (5 bases). V was clipped by 0 bases and J by 5 bases, with 6 bases between them. Germline-derived CDR1 and CDR2 are SGHRS and YFSETQ. The CDR3 consists of 12 residues. CDR3 residues: CASSLVRDEQYF. For the CDR3, the DNA is TGCGCCAGCAGCTTGGTGAGGGACGAGCAGTACTTC.

This sequence joins TRBV15 and TRBJ1-2; the match to TRBD1 covers 10 bases. Trimming at V came to 1 base and at J to 2 bases, leaving 4 bases not matched to a gene. Per the germline V gene, CDR1 is LNHNV and CDR2 is YYDKDF (reference sequence). CDR3 size: 16 residues. DNA for the CDR3: TGTGCCACCAGCAGAGCCGGACAGGGGGGCAACTATGGCTACACCTTC. Protein sequence: CATSRAGQGGNYGYTF.

The chain uses TRBV7-9 and TRBJ1-3; D call uncertain. This CDR3 comprises 13 residues. V was shortened by 8 bases and J by 0 bases, with 8 bases between the two germline ends. Germline CDR1 and CDR2: SEHNR and FQNEAQ (reference sequence). The CDR3 nucleotides read TGTGCCAGCCACAGAGCCTCTGGAAACACCATATATTTT. Amino acids: CASHRASGNTIYF.